The rows below give T cell receptor beta chains drawn from one sample of a study of blood T cell repertoires in COVID-19. Measured with immunoSEQ multiplex PCR; TCRdb has only the in-frame clones, and not every one. Seen here are about 260,000 clones, approximately 82% observed once, and the top ten hold around 1.8%. The sequenced material came from peripheral blood. The receptor source for this set is a woman of 80 years or more with acute or convalescent COVID-19. Both conserved end residues are part of each CDR3. The D gene is left open where the match is weak. Some rows mark clone size as missing; the rest say once, few, many or name a class of expanded clone.

TRBJ1-5,.,.,14,TRBV28,CASRFHEGDQPQHF,TGTGCCAGCAGATTCCACGAAGGGGATCAGCCCCAGCATTTT
TRBJ2-1,.,.,15,TRBV5-1,CASSIASGVGNEQFF,TGCGCCAGCAGCATTGCCTCCGGGGTCGGCAATGAGCAGTTCTTC
TRBJ1-1,TRBD1,.,16,TRBV6-1,CASSDPGAPTGPQAFF,TGTGCCAGCAGTGACCCGGGGGCGCCGACAGGGCCCCAAGCTTTCTTT
TRBJ2-4,TRBD2,once,21,TRBV11-3,CASSLELMAGLARRAKNIQYF,TGTGCCAGCAGCTTAGAGTTAATGGCGGGACTAGCCCGACGGGCCAAAAACATTCAGTACTTC
TRBJ1-5,TRBD1,.,15,TRBV6-5,CASSFQGAAGQPQHF,TGTGCCAGCAGTTTCCAGGGGGCAGCGGGGCAGCCCCAGCATTTT
TRBJ1-1,.,.,13,TRBV19,CASIWAGGAEAFF,TGTGCCAGTATTTGGGCGGGGGGTGCTGAAGCTTTCTTT
TRBJ2-1,TRBD2,.,14,TRBV6-4,CASITSGPYNEQFF,TGTGCCAGCATCACTAGCGGTCCCTACAATGAGCAGTTCTTC
TRBJ1-2,.,.,17,TRBV27,CASSLTALGFPFNGYTF,TGTGCCAGCAGTTTAACGGCACTAGGGTTTCCGTTTAATGGCTACACCTTC
TRBJ1-1,TRBD1,.,13,TRBV6-5,CASSYGQGGEAFF,TGTGCCAGCAGTTACGGCCAGGGGGGTGAAGCTTTCTTT
TRBJ1-2,.,.,18,TRBV15,CATSRDRQGFFSNYGYTF,TGTGCCACCAGCAGAGATAGGCAGGGCTTTTTTTCGAACTATGGCTACACCTTC
TRBJ2-1,TRBD2,.,15,TRBV5-4,CASSSPGLAGFEQFF,TGTGCCAGCAGCTCACCGGGACTAGCGGGATTTGAGCAGTTCTTC
TRBJ2-2,.,.,14,TRBV7-8,CASRQQTNTGELFF,TGTGCCAGCAGACAGCAAACTAACACCGGGGAGCTGTTTTTT
TRBJ1-1,TRBD1,.,15,TRBV5-1,CASSLSGTGSTEAFF,TGCGCCAGCAGCTTGTCCGGGACAGGGTCGACTGAAGCTTTCTTT
TRBJ2-2,TRBD1,.,13,TRBV18,CASSRQGSGELFF,TGTGCCAGCTCACGACAGGGATCGGGGGAGCTGTTTTTT
TRBJ2-1,TRBD2,.,13,TRBV4-2,CASSQDGGVEQFF,TGTGCCAGCAGCCAAGATGGGGGGGTTGAGCAGTTCTTC
TRBJ1-1,.,.,12,TRBV28,CASSPPLSEAFF,TGTGCCAGCAGCCCCCCGTTATCTGAAGCTTTCTTT
TRBJ1-5,TRBD1,.,15,TRBV7-2,CASRLDRASNQPQHF,TGTGCCAGCAGACTCGACAGGGCCAGCAATCAGCCCCAGCATTTT
TRBJ2-5,TRBD1,.,13,TRBV11-2,CASSRDRPETQYF,TGTGCCAGCAGTCGGGACAGGCCTGAGACCCAGTACTTC